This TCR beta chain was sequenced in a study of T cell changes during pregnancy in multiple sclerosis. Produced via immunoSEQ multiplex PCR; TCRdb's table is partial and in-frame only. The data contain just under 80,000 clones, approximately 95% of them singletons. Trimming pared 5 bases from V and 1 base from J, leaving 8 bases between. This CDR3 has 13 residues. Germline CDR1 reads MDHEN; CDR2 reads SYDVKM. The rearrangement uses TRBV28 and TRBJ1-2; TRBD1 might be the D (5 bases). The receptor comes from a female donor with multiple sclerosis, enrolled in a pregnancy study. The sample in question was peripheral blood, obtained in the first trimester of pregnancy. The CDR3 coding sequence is TGTGCCAGCAGTATACAGGATAACTATGGCTACACCTTC. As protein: CASSIQDNYGYTF.